These T cell receptor beta chains were read from a single sample in a study of cytomegalovirus exposure and HLA in healthy donors. Sequencing was performed with immunoSEQ multiplex PCR; in TCRdb, only in-frame clones are kept and a portion is missing. Found here are 35,000 to 45,000 clones; the top ten clones hold about 3%. The sequenced sample was PBMCs. The receptors stem from a woman aged 25 to 39 in good health and CMV-seropositive. CDR3s include the opening cysteine and the closing phenylalanine or tryptophan. A D gene is named only where the DNA matches it firmly.

D gene | J gene | V gene | CDR3 DNA | CDR3 protein
TRBD1 | TRBJ2-7 | TRBV6-1 | TGTGCCAGCAGTGAAAGGGACAGCTCCTACGAGCAGTACTTC | CASSERDSSYEQYF
NA | TRBJ2-1 | TRBV29-1 | TGCAGCGTTGTGGTCTTACAGAACAATGAGCAGTTCTTC | CSVVVLQNNEQFF
TRBD1 | TRBJ1-2 | TRBV2 | TGTGCCAGCACCCGGGACAGGGAATATGGCTACACCTTC | CASTRDREYGYTF
TRBD1 | TRBJ1-2 | TRBV7-6 | TGTGCCAGCAGCCGGACAGGGTCGGGTGGCTACACCTTC | CASSRTGSGGYTF
TRBD2 | TRBJ2-4 | TRBV15 | TGTGCCACCAGCCCCGGGACTATGAACATTCAGTACTTC | CATSPGTMNIQYF
TRBD2 | TRBJ2-1 | TRBV5-1 | TGCGCCAGCAGCTTGTCCCAGCGGGGGGGGTACAATGAGCAGTTCTTC | CASSLSQRGGYNEQFF
NA | TRBJ1-3 | TRBV5-1 | TGCGCCAGCAGCTTGGGGGCTGCTGGAAACACCATATATTTT | CASSLGAAGNTIYF
NA | TRBJ2-7 | TRBV6-5 | TGTGCCAGCAGTTATACCCGCGCGGGCTACGAGCAGTACTTC | CASSYTRAGYEQYF
NA | TRBJ1-2 | TRBV11-2 | TGTGCCAGCAGACAGGACGCCAACTATGGCTACACCTTC | CASRQDANYGYTF
NA | TRBJ2-5 | TRBV30 | TGTGCCTGGGGGGGGGTCACAGGGTACCAAGAGACCCAGTACTTC | CAWGGVTGYQETQYF
TRBD2 | TRBJ2-5 | TRBV4-2 | TGTGCCAGCAGCCAAGGAATCTCTAGCGGGGCGTCCCACCAAGAGACCCAGTACTTC | CASSQGISSGASHQETQYF
NA | TRBJ1-1 | TRBV7-2 | TGTGCCAGCAGCTTAGACCCCGGGAACACTGAAGCTTTCTTT | CASSLDPGNTEAFF
NA | TRBJ1-4 | TRBV4-1 | TGCGCCAGCAGCCAAGTCAGTCTTAATGAAAAACTGTTTTTT | CASSQVSLNEKLFF
NA | TRBJ1-4 | TRBV2 | TGTGCCAGCCGGGGAGGGGAAAAACTGTTTTTT | CASRGGEKLFF
NA | TRBJ1-1 | TRBV5-1 | TGCGCCAGCAGCTTGATTTCGGGAAAGGGTGAAGCTTTCTTT | CASSLISGKGEAFF
TRBD1 | TRBJ1-4 | TRBV4-1 | TGCGCCAGCAGCCAAGAGGGGAGACAGGGGAATGAAAAACTGTTTTTT | CASSQEGRQGNEKLFF
TRBD1 | TRBJ2-5 | TRBV10-3 | TGTGCCATCAGTCCAGGGGGCGGCGAGACCCAGTACTTC | CAISPGGGETQYF
TRBD2 | TRBJ2-5 | TRBV19 | TGTGCCAGTAGCAGTTCGGGCGTAGCGGGGGGGCCAGAGACCCAGTACTTC | CASSSSGVAGGPETQYF
TRBD2 | TRBJ2-7 | TRBV5-4 | TGTGCCAGCAGCTCCCAAAGCGGGAGCGAGCAGTACTTC | CASSSQSGSEQYF
TRBD1 | TRBJ2-3 | TRBV7-9 | TGTGCCAGCAGCTTGACAGGGGGCTCAAATACGCAGTATTTT | CASSLTGGSNTQYF
TRBD1 | TRBJ2-7 | TRBV11-2 | TGTGCCAGCAGCCCGGGACAGGCGGCAACCTACGAGCAGTACTTC | CASSPGQAATYEQYF
TRBD2 | TRBJ2-1 | TRBV4-1 | TGCGCCAGCAGCCAAGAATCAGGACTAGCAGTCAATGAGCAGTTCTTC | CASSQESGLAVNEQFF
NA | TRBJ2-7 | TRBV6-1 | TGTGCCAGCAGTGTCCAAATCTACGAGCAGTACTTC | CASSVQIYEQYF
TRBD2 | TRBJ2-3 | TRBV7-6 | TGTGCCAGCAGCTTAGGGCGGGGGGCTACAGATACGCAGTATTTT | CASSLGRGATDTQYF
NA | TRBJ1-4 | TRBV30 | TGTGTGATCGGAGGGGCCGATGCGGAAAAACTGTTTTTT | CVIGGADAEKLFF
NA | TRBJ1-2 | TRBV5-1 | TGCGCCAGCAGCTTGGGGACGGGAACTCCCTATGGCTACACCTTC | CASSLGTGTPYGYTF
TRBD1 | TRBJ2-2 | TRBV7-2 | TGTGCCAGCAGCCTGACAGGGTACACCGGGGAGCTGTTTTTT | CASSLTGYTGELFF
TRBD2 | TRBJ2-5 | TRBV15 | TGTGCCACCAGCAGAGGGACTAGCGGGGGACGTGAAGAGACCCAGTACTTC | CATSRGTSGGREETQYF
TRBD1 | TRBJ1-6 | TRBV10-2 | TGCGCCAGCAGGACCACCGGGACAGGGGGCTTTAGGAATTCACCCCTCCACTTT | CASRTTGTGGFRNSPLHF
NA | TRBJ2-4 | TRBV19 | TGTGCCAGTAGTGAGGGCAGAACAGCCAAAAACATTCAGTACTTC | CASSEGRTAKNIQYF
TRBD1 | TRBJ2-2 | TRBV5-1 | TGCGCCAGCCGACTGGGGACAGGGGCGGCCGGGGAGCTGTTTTTT | CASRLGTGAAGELFF
TRBD2 | TRBJ2-1 | TRBV5-1 | TGCGCCAGCAGCTCCGGGGGGGTTTACAATGAGCAGTTCTTC | CASSSGGVYNEQFF
NA | TRBJ1-3 | TRBV18 | TGTGCCAGCTCACCGCAGGGCCTCACTGGAAACACCATATATTTT | CASSPQGLTGNTIYF
NA | TRBJ2-3 | TRBV15 | TGTGCCACCAGCAGAAGACTGGGCACAGATACGCAGTATTTT | CATSRRLGTDTQYF
NA | TRBJ2-3 | TRBV19 | TGTGCCAGCTCGCGAGGAGCCCCTCGAGATACGCAGTATTTT | CASSRGAPRDTQYF
NA | TRBJ1-5 | TRBV28 | TGTGCCAGCAGTTTCGACAGTAACCAGCCCCAGCATTTT | CASSFDSNQPQHF
TRBD1 | TRBJ1-1 | TRBV19 | TGTGCCAGTGGTGAGGCAGGGGGAGGTTTCGGGGTCGAAGCTTTCTTT | CASGEAGGGFGVEAFF
TRBD1 | TRBJ1-5 | TRBV4-1 | TGCGCCAGCAGCCAAGAGACAGGGGGGAATCAGCCCCAGCATTTT | CASSQETGGNQPQHF
NA | TRBJ1-4 | TRBV2 | TGTGCCAGCACCCTCTCCCAGCTCCGGGCAACTAATGAAAAACTGTTTTTT | CASTLSQLRATNEKLFF
NA | TRBJ2-5 | TRBV5-5 | TGTGCCAGCAGCTTGGGTTTTGCGGGGCGACAAGAGACCCAGTACTTC | CASSLGFAGRQETQYF
TRBD1 | TRBJ2-1 | TRBV6-5 | TGTGCCAGCAGCCGACAGGGGTCCTACAATGAGCAGTTCTTC | CASSRQGSYNEQFF
TRBD1 | TRBJ1-5 | TRBV7-2 | TGTGCCAGCAGCTTGCCTGGAGGGACAGGGGCGGCGTGGCATTTT | CASSLPGGTGAAWHF
NA | TRBJ1-5 | TRBV30 | TGTGCCTGGAGTGAAGGACTTGGTAATCAGCCCCAGCATTTT | CAWSEGLGNQPQHF
TRBD1 | TRBJ2-7 | TRBV5-6 | TGTGCCAGCAGCTGGGACAGGGGGCACGAGCAGTACTTC | CASSWDRGHEQYF
NA | TRBJ1-1 | TRBV29-1 | TGCAGCGTTGAGACACCAGGACTCGATCGGGCTTTCTTT | CSVETPGLDRAFF
TRBD2 | TRBJ2-7 | TRBV6-1 | TGTGCCAGCAGTGAACGTAGCGGGGGGCCCGCTTACGAGCAGTACTTC | CASSERSGGPAYEQYF
TRBD2 | TRBJ2-7 | TRBV6-1 | TGTGCCAGCAAGGAACTAGCGGGGGTATCCGAGCAGTACTTC | CASKELAGVSEQYF
NA | TRBJ2-7 | TRBV14 | TGTGCCAGCAGCCCGATTGGGGCTACGAGCCACGAGCAGTACTTC | CASSPIGATSHEQYF
NA | TRBJ1-2 | TRBV6-1 | TGTGCCAGCAGTCCTGGTGCAGGGTATGGCTACACCTTC | CASSPGAGYGYTF
TRBD1 | TRBJ1-6 | TRBV5-4 | TGTGCCAGCAGCTCTGACAGGGATAATTCACCCCTCCACTTT | CASSSDRDNSPLHF
TRBD1 | TRBJ1-1 | TRBV18 | TGTGCCAGCCGGACAGGGGACGACACTGAAGCTTTCTTT | CASRTGDDTEAFF
TRBD1 | TRBJ1-2 | TRBV19 | TGTGCCAGTAAGAAGACAGGGATAGGAGCTTCTAACTATGGCTACACCTTC | CASKKTGIGASNYGYTF
TRBD1 | TRBJ2-5 | TRBV14 | TGTGCCAGCAGCCCCTGGACAGGGGACACGGAGACCCAGTACTTC | CASSPWTGDTETQYF